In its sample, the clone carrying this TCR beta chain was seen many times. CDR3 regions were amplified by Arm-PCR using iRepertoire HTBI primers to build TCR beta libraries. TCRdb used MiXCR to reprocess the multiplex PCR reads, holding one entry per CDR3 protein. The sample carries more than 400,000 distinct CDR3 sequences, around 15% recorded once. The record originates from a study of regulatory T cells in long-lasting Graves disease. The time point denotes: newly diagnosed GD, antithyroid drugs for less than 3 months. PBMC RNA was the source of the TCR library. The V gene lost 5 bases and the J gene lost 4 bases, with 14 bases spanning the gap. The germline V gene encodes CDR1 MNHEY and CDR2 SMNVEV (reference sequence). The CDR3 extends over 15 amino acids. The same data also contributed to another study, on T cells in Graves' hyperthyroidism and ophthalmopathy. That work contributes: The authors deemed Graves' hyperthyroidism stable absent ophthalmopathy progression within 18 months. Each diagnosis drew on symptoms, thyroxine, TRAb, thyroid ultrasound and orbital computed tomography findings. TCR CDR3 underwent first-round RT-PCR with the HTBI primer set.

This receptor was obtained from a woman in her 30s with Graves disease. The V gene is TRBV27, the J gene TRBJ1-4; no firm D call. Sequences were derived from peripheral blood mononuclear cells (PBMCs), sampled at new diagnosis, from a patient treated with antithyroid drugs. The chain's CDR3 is CASSTVPSGNEKLFF. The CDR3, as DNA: TGTGCCAGCAGTACCGTGCCGAGCGGTAATGAAAAACTGTTTTTT.